The 12 T cell receptor beta chains listed next were all sequenced from one sample in a study of cytomegalovirus exposure and HLA in healthy donors. Primers included in the PCR were 60 Vbeta and 13 Jbeta primers. Sequencing used immunoSEQ multiplex PCR; TCRdb keeps in-frame clones, though not all of them. This sample has around 150,000 clones; roughly 80% occur once, and the top ten carry under 1%. The source material was PBMCs. Receptors originate from a girl aged 2-10 years in good health and CMV-seropositive.

V and J are TRBV30 and TRBJ1-5; a possible D gene is TRBD1 (6 bases). From germline, CDR1 is GTSNPN and CDR2 SVGIG (reference sequence). This CDR3 has 18 amino acids. V dropped 7 bases and J dropped 1 base, with 26 bases sitting between them. CDR3: CASTPLWGHPISNQPQHF. In DNA form, the CDR3 reads TGTGCCTCCACACCTCTTTGGGGACACCCTATCAGCAATCAGCCCCAGCATTTT.

The rearrangement uses TRBV7-9 and TRBJ2-3; 9 bases map to TRBD2. Trimming at V came to 2 bases and at J to 3 bases, leaving 6 bases not matched to a gene. The CDR3 is made up of 16 amino acids. Germline V gene data show CDR1 as SEHNR and CDR2 as FQNEAQ (reference sequence). The CDR3 region is CASSLRLAGRTDTQYF. The CDR3 DNA reads as TGTGCCAGCAGCTTACGGCTAGCGGGACGGACAGATACGCAGTATTTT.

The chain joins TRBV10-3 to TRBJ2-1; perhaps TRBD2 as D (6 bases). Germline CDR1 reads ENHRY; CDR2 reads SYGVKD. The CDR3 is 14 amino acids. The V end lost 6 bases, the J end lost 4 bases, and 13 bases lay between the germline ends. CDR3 in amino acids: CAISSGLLYNEQFF. CDR3 bases: TGTGCCATCAGCTCGGGACTCCTATACAATGAGCAGTTCTTC.

This sequence joins TRBV6-1 and TRBJ1-1, with D hard to call. Germline assignment: CDR1 MNHNS and CDR2 SASEGT. The CDR3 has 13 residues. Trimming took 1 base from V and 1 from J, leaving 4 bases between them. The CDR3: CASSEGRNTEAFF. The CDR3 DNA reads TGTGCCAGCAGTGAAGGGAGGAACACTGAAGCTTTCTTT.

The chain couples TRBV4-1 to TRBJ2-7; D gene ambiguous. The V gene lost 7 bases and the J gene lost 0 bases, with 13 bases spanning the gap. The CDR3 is 14 amino acids. From germline, CDR1 is MGHRA and CDR2 YSYEKL. For the CDR3, the DNA is TGCGCCAGCACCCGAGGTCCCAGCTCCTACGAGCAGTACTTC. Protein product: CASTRGPSSYEQYF.

The chain has TRBV4-1 and TRBJ1-1; 8 positions match TRBD1. J lost 1 base, V lost 1 base, and 2 bases had no gene match. The CDR3 covers 15 residues. Germline V gene lookup returns CDR1 MGHRA and CDR2 YSYEKL. In DNA, the CDR3 is TGCGCCAGCAGCCAAGGGGGGACAGGGAACACTGAAGCTTTCTTT. This encodes CASSQGGTGNTEAFF.

V is TRBV5-1 and J is TRBJ2-1; D possibly corresponds to TRBD2 (5 bases). The germline CDR1 and CDR2 sequences are SGHRS and YFSETQ. Trimming shortened V by 5 bases and J by 0 bases, and 12 bases separated the two germline ends. The CDR3 has 15 amino acids. DNA of the CDR3: TGCGCCAGCAGTTTACTAGGAAGCTCCTACAATGAGCAGTTCTTC. Translation: CASSLLGSSYNEQFF.

The chain joins TRBV28 to TRBJ2-3; 8 bases match TRBD1. V trimming: 5 bases; J trimming: 2 bases; junction bases outside the gene matches: 6. CDR3 length equals 15 residues. Germline CDR1 reads MDHEN; CDR2 reads SYDVKM. The CDR3 reads CASSDGQGNTDTQYF. In nucleotides, the CDR3 is TGTGCCAGCAGTGACGGACAGGGTAACACAGATACGCAGTATTTT.

This clone was found a few times. The V and J genes are TRBV7-9 and TRBJ1-1; the match to TRBD1 covers 7 bases. With 3 bases clipped from V and 8 bases from J, the junction kept 3 bases outside the gene matches. The CDR3 spans 12 residues. CDR1 and CDR2 (germline): SEHNR, FQNEAQ (reference sequence). The CDR3 DNA is TGTGCCAGCAGCTTTGGGGGACAGGAAGCTTTCTTT. Encoded protein: CASSFGGQEAFF.

The chain carries TRBV11-3 and TRBJ2-3; TRBD1 aligns across 12 bases. The CDR3 spans 15 residues. Germline CDR1 and CDR2: SGHNT and YENEEA. V lost 4 bases and J lost 6; bases outside the gene matches: 5. This chain's CDR3 is CASSWGTGGKDTQYF. The CDR3 DNA follows: TGTGCCAGCAGCTGGGGGACAGGGGGCAAGGATACGCAGTATTTT.

This sequence joins TRBV29-1 and TRBJ2-1; TRBD2 matches at 15 bases. This CDR3 spans 17 amino acids. The germline V gene has CDR1 SQVTM and CDR2 ANQGSEA. Trimming removed 4 bases from V and 4 bases from J; junction bases left unmatched: 8. The CDR3 DNA reads as TGCAGCGTTGGCGGACTAGCGGGAGGGGAGGGTTACAATGAGCAGTTCTTC. This gives the protein CSVGGLAGGEGYNEQFF.

This chain joins TRBV28 and TRBJ1-2; D is perhaps TRBD1 (5 bases). The CDR3 consists of 16 residues. Trimming removed 6 bases at V and 4 bases at J, with 21 bases between. Germline CDR1 is MDHEN and CDR2 is SYDVKM. The CDR3 here is CASSHPSGRVPYGYTF. In DNA, the CDR3 is TGTGCCAGCAGCCATCCTTCAGGCAGGGTCCCCTATGGCTACACCTTC.